Each of the 24 T cell receptor beta chains below was sequenced from the same sample in a study of T cell repertoires in cytomegalovirus infection. TCRdb redid the calling of the reads with MiXCR, one entry per CDR3 protein. The sample records a few hundred thousand distinct CDR3 sequences, 25% to 35% being singletons. Their cognate antigens are unknown. Sequences were derived from cultured PBMCs, sampled from culture after CMV antigen stimulation. The source is a human donor in good health (CMV status not recorded). Some clones in this sample may be carry-over from other donors' samples.

The rearrangement links TRBV6-8 to TRBJ2-3, with TRBD2 matching over 9 bases. Germline V gives CDR1 MNHGY, CDR2 SAAAGT. V lost 6 bases to trimming and J lost 4 bases; unmatched junction nucleotides: 14. The CDR3 has 17 residues. CDR3 in DNA: TGTGCCAGCAGCCGCCAACTTAGCGGGAGTAGCGCAGATACGCAGTATTTT. Amino acid sequence: CASSRQLSGSSADTQYF.

In this sample, this clonotype turned up a few times. The chain couples TRBV4-2 to TRBJ2-5, with TRBD2 matching over 10 bases. Germline V gene lookup returns CDR1 LGHNA and CDR2 YNFKEQ. The CDR3 is 22 residues long. The junction had 25 bases not matched to a gene; V was cut back by 4 bases and J by 2 bases. The CDR3 protein is CASSPKIVSAASGGRLQETQYF. The CDR3 DNA reads as TGTGCCAGCAGCCCGAAGATTGTGTCCGCGGCTAGCGGGGGCCGTTTACAAGAGACCCAGTACTTC.

This clonotype was counted many times. The gene calls are TRBV27 and TRBJ2-5, with no clear D. The length of the CDR3 is 12 residues. Germline lookup yields CDR1 MNHEY and CDR2 SMNVEV (reference sequence). V shed 3 bases and J shed 9 bases, with 11 bases lying between them. In DNA form, the CDR3 reads TGTGCCAGCAGTTTCCCTCCGGGTCCCCAGTACTTC. Protein product: CASSFPPGPQYF.

This rearrangement joins TRBV6-6 to TRBJ1-5; perhaps TRBD1 as D (6 bases). Germline V gene lookup returns CDR1 MNHNY and CDR2 SVGAGI (reference sequence). The CDR3 runs 17 residues. Trimming removed 2 bases from V and 6 bases from J, with 20 bases in between. In DNA, the CDR3 is TGTGCCAGCAGTTACCCACCTCAGGGGAGGGGGGTTCAGCCCCAGCATTTT. It is translated as CASSYPPQGRGVQPQHF.

The chain is built from TRBV7-9 and TRBJ1-1; possibly TRBD1 for D (5 bases). The CDR3 is 13 amino acids. Trimming removed 0 bases from V and 7 bases from J, with 9 bases in between. The V gene's germline CDR1 is SEHNR and CDR2 FQNEAQ (reference sequence). This chain's CDR3 is CASSLAGGNEAFF. The CDR3 DNA sequence: TGTGCCAGCAGCTTAGCGGGGGGAAATGAAGCTTTCTTT. Drawing the rest from reference TRBV7-9 and TRBJ1-1, the complete variable domain is DTGVSQNPRHKITKRGQNVTFRCDPISEHNRLYWYRQTLGQGPEFLTYFQNEAQLEKSRLLSDRFSAERPKGSFSTLEIQRTEQGDSAMYLCASSLAGGNEAFFGQGTRLTVV.

This chain joins TRBV6-1 and TRBJ2-2; TRBD1 is a possible D gene (6 bases). The CDR3 covers 14 residues. The germline V gene has CDR1 MNHNS and CDR2 SASEGT. As DNA, the CDR3 is TGTGCGACGAGGCCAGGGGATAACACCGGGGAGCTGTTTTTT. This encodes CATRPGDNTGELFF.

The sample holds a few counts of this clonotype. The chain employs TRBV6-1 and TRBJ2-1; 8 nucleotides align to TRBD1. This CDR3 has 14 amino acids. Trimming cost V 8 bases and J 6 bases; bases outside gene matches: 9. Germline values: CDR1 MNHNS, CDR2 SASEGT. This CDR3 reads CASRPGQGANEQFF. CDR3 in DNA: TGTGCCAGCCGCCCCGGACAGGGTGCCAATGAGCAGTTCTTC.

There are a few counts of this clonotype. The gene calls are TRBV20-1 and TRBJ2-5, with D perhaps being TRBD1 or TRBD2 (5 bases each). The CDR3 runs 12 residues. V was trimmed by 6 bases and J by 3 bases, leaving 11 bases between them. Germline V CDR1 and CDR2: DFQATT, SNEGSKA (reference sequence). CDR3 protein: CSARDQKETQYF. CDR3 DNA: TGCAGTGCCCGGGACCAAAAAGAGACCCAGTACTTC.

This clonotype was found a few times. The rearrangement joins TRBV6-2 or TRBV6-3 to TRBJ2-2; D possibly uses TRBD1 or TRBD2 (5 bases each). The CDR3 is 14 residues long. Germline loops: CDR1 MNHEY, CDR2 SVGEGT. Between the trimmed V and J ends, which lost 2 bases and 3 bases, there was a span of 7 bases. Written as DNA, the CDR3 is TGTGCCAGCAGTTACGGGGGTTACACCGGGGAGCTGTTTTTT. Its translation is CASSYGGYTGELFF.

The genes are TRBV28 and TRBJ2-5, with TRBD2 matching 9 bases. There are 13 residues in the CDR3. The ends lost 6 bases at V and 1 base at J; junction bases unmatched: 0. Germline lookup yields CDR1 MDHEN and CDR2 SYDVKM. The CDR3 DNA is TGTGCCAGCAGACTAGCGGGCCAAGAGACCCAGTACTTC. Translated: CASRLAGQETQYF.

The chain uses TRBV7-9 and TRBJ1-1; no definite D call. Trimming pared 2 bases from V and 4 bases from J, leaving 11 bases between. Germline V gives CDR1 SEHNR, CDR2 FQNEAQ (reference sequence). The CDR3 sequence is 14 residues long. As DNA, the CDR3 is TGTGCCAGCAGCTTATTAAACGCGGGCACTGAAGCTTTCTTT. This encodes CASSLLNAGTEAFF. Combining the CDR3 with reference TRBV7-9 and TRBJ1-1 gives the whole variable domain DTGVSQNPRHKITKRGQNVTFRCDPISEHNRLYWYRQTLGQGPEFLTYFQNEAQLEKSRLLSDRFSAERPKGSFSTLEIQRTEQGDSAMYLCASSLLNAGTEAFFGQGTRLTVV.

CDR3 in amino acids: CASSPVRGGEQFF. CDR3 DNA sequence: TGTGCCAGCAGTCCTGTAAGGGGGGGTGAGCAGTTCTTC. The rearrangement links TRBV6-6 to TRBJ2-1; D may be TRBD2 (7 bases). This CDR3 region has 13 residues. V lost 5 bases and J lost 9, with 14 bases in between. Germline CDR1 and CDR2: MNHNY and SVGAGI (reference sequence).

This clonotype was observed a handful of times. This sequence joins TRBV7-4 and TRBJ1-5; D remains unclear. Trimming removed 3 bases from V and 0 bases from J, with 15 bases in between. This CDR3 is built from 17 residues. Germline CDR1 reads SGHVT; CDR2 reads SQSDAQ. The CDR3 reads CASSLLRITHSNQPQHF. CDR3 nucleotide sequence: TGTGCCAGCAGCTTGCTTCGCATAACCCATAGCAATCAGCCCCAGCATTTT.

This clonotype was counted a few times. The chain recombines TRBV20-1 with TRBJ1-1, with D hard to call. CDR1 and CDR2 from the germline V gene are DFQATT and SNEGSKA (reference sequence). This CDR3 spans 16 amino acids. V lost 0 bases to trimming and J lost 11 bases, with 25 bases between them. CDR3: CSARDRRTDRRRGAFF. The CDR3 bases are TGCAGTGCTAGAGATAGGCGGACTGATCGGAGACGTGGGGCTTTCTTT.

The chain joins TRBV20-1 to TRBJ2-6; weak D call: TRBD2 (6 bases). Germline CDR1 is DFQATT and CDR2 is SNEGSKA (reference sequence). The CDR3 has 16 amino acids. Trimming took off 1 base at V and 0 bases at J, with 10 bases between the two ends. CDR3 amino acids: CSARGRDGSGANVLTF. The CDR3 DNA follows: TGCAGTGCTAGAGGGAGGGACGGCTCTGGGGCCAACGTCCTGACTTTC.

This clonotype was counted between two and nine times. The chain carries TRBV20-1 and TRBJ1-3; 8 bases are a match to TRBD1. With 5 bases clipped from V and 8 bases from J, the junction kept 8 bases outside the gene matches. The CDR3 sequence is 13 residues long. CDR1 is DFQATT and CDR2 is SNEGSKA in the germline V gene (reference sequence). The DNA for the CDR3 is TGCAGTGCTGGGGACAGGCCGGGGGACACCATATATTTT. It is translated as CSAGDRPGDTIYF.

The CDR3 spells CASNRQGNYGYTF. The CDR3, as DNA: TGTGCCAGCAACCGACAGGGGAACTATGGCTACACCTTC. V and J are TRBV6-1 and TRBJ1-2; 8 nucleotides line up with TRBD1. Trimming took 7 bases from V and 2 from J; bases not matched to a gene: 3. The CDR3 extends over 13 amino acids. In germline, CDR1 is MNHNS, CDR2 SASEGT.

The chain has TRBV12-3 or TRBV12-4 and TRBJ1-1; tentatively, D is TRBD1 (6 bases). The CDR3 loop spans 15 amino acids. V lost 4 bases and J 0 bases, leaving 12 bases between the germline ends. As DNA, the CDR3 is TGTGCCAGCAGTTCCCCGGACAGATTGAACACTGAAGCTTTCTTT. This gives the protein CASSSPDRLNTEAFF.

This clonotype was seen only a few times. CDR3 nucleotides: TGTGCCAGCAGCTCTTCCCTAGAGCAGTTCTTC. This gives the protein CASSSSLEQFF. The chain joins TRBV12-3 or TRBV12-4 to TRBJ2-1; D is unresolved. Trimming cost V 6 bases and J 10 bases, with 10 bases left between them. This CDR3 is 11 amino acids long.

The table lists this clonotype with a few counts. The chain employs TRBV7-8 and TRBJ2-5; D gene uncertain. Germline assignment: CDR1 SGHVS and CDR2 FQNEAQ. The CDR3 loop spans 15 amino acids. Between the trimmed V and J ends, which lost 2 bases and 3 bases, there was a span of 13 bases. The CDR3 DNA is TGTGCCAGCAGCTTACCCTCGACTTGGAAAGAGACCCAGTACTTC. This translates into CASSLPSTWKETQYF.

This clonotype was seen a few times. This rearrangement joins TRBV9 to TRBJ2-7; 13 bases are a match to TRBD2. Germline-derived CDR1 and CDR2 are SGDLS and YYNGEE. With 4 bases clipped from V and 5 bases from J, the junction kept 6 bases outside the gene matches. The CDR3 covers 15 residues. The DNA of the CDR3 is TGTGCCAGCAGCTACTCCGGGACTAGCGGGGACGAGCAGTACTTC. Its protein product is CASSYSGTSGDEQYF. Full variable domain (rest looked up from reference TRBV9 and TRBJ2-7): DSGVTQTPKHLITATGQRVTLRCSPRSGDLSVYWYQQSLDQGLQFLIQYYNGEERAKGNILERFSAQQFPDLHSELNLSSLELGDSALYFCASSYSGTSGDEQYFGPGTRLTVT.

V and J are TRBV4-1 and TRBJ1-4; maybe TRBD1 (5 bases). Trimming removed 5 bases at V and 4 bases at J, with 14 bases between. CDR1 and CDR2 (germline): MGHRA, YSYEKL. The CDR3 covers 15 residues. CDR3 DNA: TGCGCCAGCAGCATGCAGGGTGGAGGTAATGAAAAACTGTTTTTT. It yields the protein CASSMQGGGNEKLFF.

V and J are TRBV7-9 and TRBJ1-1, with 7 bases identical to TRBD1. The CDR3 is made up of 17 amino acids. Per the germline V gene, CDR1 is SEHNR and CDR2 is FQNEAQ (reference sequence). The V and J ends lost 3 bases and 0 bases, in that order; junction bases with no gene match: 10. CDR3 residues: CASSFLPGQNMNTEAFF. CDR3 nucleotide sequence: TGTGCCAGCAGCTTCCTGCCGGGACAGAACATGAACACTGAAGCTTTCTTT.

The CDR3: CASSANRDTEAFF. The DNA of the CDR3 is TGTGCCAGCAGTGCGAACCGGGACACTGAAGCTTTCTTT. The V and J genes are TRBV11-3 and TRBJ1-1, with D unresolved. The CDR3 has 13 amino acids. CDR1 and CDR2 from the germline V gene are SGHNT and YENEEA. The V gene lost 6 bases and the J gene lost 3 bases, with 11 bases spanning the gap.